This entry lists 13 T cell receptor beta chains sequenced from one sample in a study of tumor and adjacent non-tumor tissue in lung cancer. RNA was extracted from bulk tissue without any cell sorting. Distant lung tissue was collected more than 3 cm away from the tumor edge. Three rounds of nested PCR, following a modified ARM-PCR protocol, produced the TCRbeta library. TCRdb re-called the multiplex PCR reads with MiXCR, one entry per CDR3 protein. The data show about 50,000 distinct CDR3 sequences, with roughly 69% seen just once and roughly 25% held by the top ten. Sequencing used distant non-tumor lung tissue. The receptors come from a woman in her fifties or sixties with non-small cell lung cancer.

Judged by abundance, this clonotype is medium-sized (0.01 to 0.1%). The chain uses TRBV6-5 and TRBJ1-1; TRBD1 matches at 8 bases. The J segment lost 7 bases and the V segment lost 6 bases, leaving 7 bases of the junction unmatched. Germline CDR1 MNHEY, CDR2 SVGAGI. The CDR3 consists of 13 residues. The CDR3 reads CASSPTGGLEAFF. The DNA of the CDR3 is TGTGCCAGCAGCCCTACAGGGGGTCTTGAAGCTTTCTTT.

The chain links TRBV6-6 to TRBJ2-7; 8 bases are a match to TRBD1. Germline assignment: CDR1 MNHNY and CDR2 SVGAGI (reference sequence). The CDR3 has 15 residues. V lost 5 bases and J lost 7; bases outside the gene matches: 13. The DNA for the CDR3 is TGTGCCAGCAGTCACCAGACAGGGGTAGACTATGAGCAGTACTTC. Protein: CASSHQTGVDYEQYF.

This clonotype was found a few times. This may arise from a read error, as a much more abundant clone is one base away. This chain joins TRBV5-4 and TRBJ1-3; possibly TRBD1 for D (5 bases). This CDR3 spans 15 amino acids. Germline V CDR1 and CDR2: SGHNT, YYREEE (reference sequence). CDR3 in amino acids: CVSSPGAGLGNTIYF. CDR3 bases: TGTGTCAGCAGCCCCGGGGCAGGGCTTGGAAACACCATATATTTT.

The chain couples TRBV6-2 or TRBV6-3 to TRBJ2-7; D is possibly TRBD2 (5 bases). This CDR3 is built from 15 residues. Germline values: CDR1 MNHEY, CDR2 SVGEGT. Trimming cost V 8 bases and J 7 bases, with 24 bases left between them. The CDR3 DNA is TGTGCCAGCGCTCCTACGGATAAGGAGTGGAGGGAGCAGTACTTC. Translating gives CASAPTDKEWREQYF.

Worth noting for this clonotype: Just one base apart from a much larger clone, this may be a read error. The V and J genes are TRBV5-8 and TRBJ2-1, with a possible D match to TRBD2 (6 bases). The CDR3 runs to 12 residues. Germline values: CDR1 SGHTS, CDR2 YDEGEE. The CDR3 DNA sequence: TGTGCCAGTAGGGACTCCGACAATGACCAGTTCTTC. Residues: CASRDSDNDQFF.

This clonotype appeared once. The J gene is TRBJ2-3, the V gene TRBV6-1; tentatively, D is TRBD2 (6 bases). V lost 5 bases, J lost 1 base, and 10 bases lay in between. The length of the CDR3 is 14 residues. Germline V gene lookup returns CDR1 MNHNS and CDR2 SASEGT. For the CDR3, the DNA is TGTGCCAGCAGTCTATGGGAGGGCACAGATACGCAGTATTTT. As protein: CASSLWEGTDTQYF.

Points on this clonotype: A much larger clone sits a single nucleotide away, making a read error possible. The chain links TRBV4-2 to TRBJ1-6; D not certain. Between the trimmed V and J ends, which lost 2 bases and 7 bases, there was a span of 15 bases. Germline CDR1 LGHNA, CDR2 YNFKEQ. The CDR3 is 16 residues long. CDR3 bases: TGTGCCAGCAGCCAACCTAGGACGCGAATAAATTCACCCCTCCACTTT. Protein product: CASSQPRTRINSPLHF.

This clonotype was recorded many times. A much larger clone lies a single base off, so this may be a read error. The chain has TRBV12-3 or TRBV12-4 and TRBJ1-1; no definite D call. The CDR3 consists of 15 residues. CDR3 DNA: TGTGCCAGCAGCCCGGGAAGCGGCGGGATACACGAAGCTTCCTTT. Translating gives CASSPGSGGIHEASF.

This clonotype has just a few counts. Possible read error: a much larger clone is one base away. The V gene is TRBV28, the J gene TRBJ2-1, with D uncertain. The CDR3 consists of 15 residues. The germline V gene encodes CDR1 MDHEN and CDR2 SYDVKM. CDR3 region: CASRLTSSSYYEQFF. CDR3 DNA sequence: TGTGCCAGCAGGTTGACATCCTCCTCCTACTATGAGCAGTTCTTC.

This clonotype showed up many times. The chain uses TRBV7-9 and TRBJ2-1, with 8 bases identical to TRBD2. CDR3 size: 14 residues. CDR1 and CDR2 from the germline V gene are SEHNR and FQNEAQ (reference sequence). Trimming at V came to 4 bases and at J to 8 bases, leaving 7 bases not matched to a gene. CDR3 in amino acids: CASSSFREGDEQFF. The CDR3 region has the DNA TGTGCCAGCAGCTCGTTCCGGGAGGGCGATGAGCAGTTCTTC.

The count of this clonotype is one. The chain carries TRBV11-2 and TRBJ2-6; maybe TRBD1 (5 bases). V dropped 7 bases and J dropped 16 bases, with 23 bases sitting between them. Germline V CDR1 and CDR2: SGHAT, FQNNGV. This CDR3 is 14 amino acids long. DNA of the CDR3: TGTGCCAGCATTCCCCTCTCTGGGGCCAACATTCTGACTTTC. Its translation is CASIPLSGANILTF.

Comment on this clonotype: One junction end disagrees with the germline gene, perhaps due to a read error. V usage is TRBV14 and J usage is TRBJ2-3; 9 bases line up with TRBD2. The CDR3 contains 16 residues. Germline V gene lookup returns CDR1 SGHDN and CDR2 FVKESK. The CDR3 is CASQKGSGTSIDTQYF. DNA for the CDR3: TGTGCCAGCCAGAAGGGAAGCGGGACTAGCATAGATACGCAATATTTT.

A note on this clonotype: The conserved final phenylalanine or tryptophan is absent from the CDR3, which likely points to a read error. The V gene is TRBV4-3, the J gene TRBJ2-4; 10 bases match TRBD2. Germline trimming cut 1 base from V and 0 bases from J; bases unmatched to any gene: 18. In germline, CDR1 is LGHNA, CDR2 YSLEER. The CDR3 has 22 amino acids. Here the CDR3 DNA reads TGCGCCAGCAGCCAAGGTGCAGGGTTAGCGGGAGGCACCCGGTTAGCCAAAAACATTCAGTACCTC. This translates into CASSQGAGLAGGTRLAKNIQYL.